This T cell receptor (beta chain) originates from a study of cytomegalovirus exposure and HLA in healthy donors. Regarding the study as a whole: In a later analysis, TCR beta V- and J-gene trimming was associated with a missense DCLRE1C variant.

13 Jbeta primers and 60 Vbeta primers were used for the PCR. Data came from immunoSEQ multiplex PCR; TCRdb stores just in-frame clones and leaves some out. The sample holds about 190,000 clones, around 86% seen once. Notes on this clone: Its antigen is not known.

CDR1 and CDR2 from the germline V gene are SGHTA and FQGTGA. CDR3 size: 16 residues. Trimming took off 5 bases at V and 4 bases at J, with 18 bases between the two ends. The clonotype originates from a man in his forties in good health and CMV-seropositive. Sequenced: PBMCs. This chain joins TRBV7-3 and TRBJ2-1; D remains unclear. The DNA for the CDR3 is TGTGCCAGCAGCCTATTAAGTGGCAGGCGATACAATGAGCAGTTCTTC. Encoded protein: CASSLLSGRRYNEQFF.